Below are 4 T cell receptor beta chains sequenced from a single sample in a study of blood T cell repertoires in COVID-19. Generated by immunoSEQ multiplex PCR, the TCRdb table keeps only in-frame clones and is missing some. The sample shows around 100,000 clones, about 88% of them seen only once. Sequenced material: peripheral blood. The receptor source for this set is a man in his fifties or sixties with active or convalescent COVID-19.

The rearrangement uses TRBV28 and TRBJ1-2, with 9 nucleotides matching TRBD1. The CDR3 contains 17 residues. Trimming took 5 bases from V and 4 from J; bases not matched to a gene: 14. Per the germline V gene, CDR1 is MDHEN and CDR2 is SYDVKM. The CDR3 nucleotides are TGTGCCAGCAGTCCCTTTGGGGACAGGGACAATTTCTATGGCTACACCTTC. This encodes CASSPFGDRDNFYGYTF.

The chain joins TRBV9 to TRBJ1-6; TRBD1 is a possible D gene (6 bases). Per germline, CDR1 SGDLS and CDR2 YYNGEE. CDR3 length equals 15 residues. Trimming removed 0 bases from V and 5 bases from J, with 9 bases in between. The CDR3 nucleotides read TGTGCCAGCAGCGTAGATCGGGACAATAATTCACCCCTCCACTTT. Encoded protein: CASSVDRDNNSPLHF.

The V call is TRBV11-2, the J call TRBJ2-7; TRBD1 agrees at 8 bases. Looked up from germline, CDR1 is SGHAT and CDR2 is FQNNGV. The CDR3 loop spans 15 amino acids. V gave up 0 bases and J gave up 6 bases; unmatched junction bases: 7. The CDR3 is CASSLDLGQGLEQYF. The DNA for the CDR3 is TGTGCCAGCAGCTTAGATCTAGGACAGGGCCTCGAGCAGTACTTC.

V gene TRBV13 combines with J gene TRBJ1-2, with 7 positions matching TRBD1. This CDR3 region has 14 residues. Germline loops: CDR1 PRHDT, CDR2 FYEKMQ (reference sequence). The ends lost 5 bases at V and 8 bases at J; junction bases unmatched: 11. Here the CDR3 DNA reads TGTGCCAGCAGCCCTTCAGTGACAGGGCGCGGCTACACCTTC. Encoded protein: CASSPSVTGRGYTF.